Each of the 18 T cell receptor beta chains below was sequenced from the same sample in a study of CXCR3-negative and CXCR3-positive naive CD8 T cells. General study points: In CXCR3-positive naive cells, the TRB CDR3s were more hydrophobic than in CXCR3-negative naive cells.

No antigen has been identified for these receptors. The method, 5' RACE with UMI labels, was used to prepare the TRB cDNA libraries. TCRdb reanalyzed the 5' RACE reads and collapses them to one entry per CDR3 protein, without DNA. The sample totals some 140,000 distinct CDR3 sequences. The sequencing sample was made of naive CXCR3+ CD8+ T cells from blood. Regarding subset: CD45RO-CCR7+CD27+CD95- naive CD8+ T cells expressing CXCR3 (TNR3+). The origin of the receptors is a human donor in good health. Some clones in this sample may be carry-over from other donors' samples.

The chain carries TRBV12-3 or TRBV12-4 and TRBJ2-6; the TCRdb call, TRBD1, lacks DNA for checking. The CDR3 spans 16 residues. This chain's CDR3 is CASINFGRSGANVLTF.

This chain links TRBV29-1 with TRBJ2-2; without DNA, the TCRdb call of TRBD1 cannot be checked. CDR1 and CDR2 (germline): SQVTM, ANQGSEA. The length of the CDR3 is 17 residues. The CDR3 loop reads CSVFVPVPSTNTGELFF.

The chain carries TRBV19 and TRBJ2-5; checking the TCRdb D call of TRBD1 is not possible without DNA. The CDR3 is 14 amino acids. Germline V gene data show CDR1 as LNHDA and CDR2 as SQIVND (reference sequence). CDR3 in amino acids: CASSGIGTQETQYF.

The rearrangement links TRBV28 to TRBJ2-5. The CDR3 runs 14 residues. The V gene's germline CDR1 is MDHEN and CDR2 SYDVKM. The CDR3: CASSFDILRETQYF.

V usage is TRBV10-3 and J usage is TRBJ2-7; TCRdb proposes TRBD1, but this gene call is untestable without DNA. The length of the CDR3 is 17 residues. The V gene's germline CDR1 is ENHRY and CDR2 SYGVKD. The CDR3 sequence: CAISGSTGGSSGYEQYF.

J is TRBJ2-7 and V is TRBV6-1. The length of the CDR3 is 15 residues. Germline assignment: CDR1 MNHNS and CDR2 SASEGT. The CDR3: CASSIRQRTTYEQYF.

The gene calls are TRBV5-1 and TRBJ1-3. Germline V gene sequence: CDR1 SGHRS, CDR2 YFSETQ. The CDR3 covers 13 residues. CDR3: CASAQSTGNTIYF.

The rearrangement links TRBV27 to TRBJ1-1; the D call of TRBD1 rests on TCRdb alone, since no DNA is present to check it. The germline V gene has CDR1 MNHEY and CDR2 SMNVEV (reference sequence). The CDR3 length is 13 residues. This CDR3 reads CASSLADRFEAFF.

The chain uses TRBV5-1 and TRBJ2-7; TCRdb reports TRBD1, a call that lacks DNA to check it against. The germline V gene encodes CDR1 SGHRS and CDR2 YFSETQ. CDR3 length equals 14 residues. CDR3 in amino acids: CASSWTGWSDEQYF.

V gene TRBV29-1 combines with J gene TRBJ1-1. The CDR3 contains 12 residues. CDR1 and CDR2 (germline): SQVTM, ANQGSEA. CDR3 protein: CSVWYMNTEAFF.

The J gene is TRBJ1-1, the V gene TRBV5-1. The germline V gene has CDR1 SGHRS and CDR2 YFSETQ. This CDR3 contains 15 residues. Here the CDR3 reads CASSLLDTLNTEAFF.

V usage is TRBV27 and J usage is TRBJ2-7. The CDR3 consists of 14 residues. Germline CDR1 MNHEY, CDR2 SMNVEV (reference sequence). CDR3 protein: CASSLAGGPYEQYF.

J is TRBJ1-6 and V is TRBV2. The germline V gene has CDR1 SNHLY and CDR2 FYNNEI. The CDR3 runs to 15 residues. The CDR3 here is CASRNSETYNSPLHF.

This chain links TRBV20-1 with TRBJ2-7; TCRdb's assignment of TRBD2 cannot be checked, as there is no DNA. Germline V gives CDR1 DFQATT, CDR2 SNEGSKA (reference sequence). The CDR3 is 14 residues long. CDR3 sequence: CSASPLRGGYEQYF.

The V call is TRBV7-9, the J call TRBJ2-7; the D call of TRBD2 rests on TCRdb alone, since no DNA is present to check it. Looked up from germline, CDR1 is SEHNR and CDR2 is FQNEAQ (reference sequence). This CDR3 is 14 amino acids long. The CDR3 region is CATRRGTSAYEQYF.

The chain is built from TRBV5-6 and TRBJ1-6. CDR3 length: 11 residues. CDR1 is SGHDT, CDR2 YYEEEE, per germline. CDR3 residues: CDSSLEGPLHF.

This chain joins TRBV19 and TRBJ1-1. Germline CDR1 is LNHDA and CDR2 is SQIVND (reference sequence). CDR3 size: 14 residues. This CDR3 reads CASSMSSYVTEAFF. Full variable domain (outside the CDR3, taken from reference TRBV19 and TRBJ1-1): DGGITQSPKYLFRKEGQNVTLSCEQNLNHDAMYWYRQDPGQGLRLIYYSQIVNDFQKGDIAEGYSVSREKKESFPLTVTSAQKNPTAFYLCASSMSSYVTEAFFGQGTRLTVV.

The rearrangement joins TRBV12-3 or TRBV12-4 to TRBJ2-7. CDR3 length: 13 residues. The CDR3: CASSRGMSYEQYF.